This T cell receptor (beta chain) was captured in a study of T cells after yellow fever vaccination. Researchers made TCR cDNA using 5'RACE template switching, and this step added a universal primer site and UMIs. Each CDR3 protein gets one entry after TCRdb re-called the 5' RACE reads with MiXCR. The sample holds more than 350,000 distinct CDR3 sequences, more than 9% seen once. The CDR3 runs 14 residues. V was trimmed by 4 bases and J by 0 bases, leaving 12 bases between them. Germline CDR1 SQVTM, CDR2 ANQGSEA. On this clonotype itself: The antigen is unknown.

Study conclusions and caveats: A faster peak, day 5 versus 15, was reached by the weaker secondary response. Post-booster samples contained most primary-vaccination clones (approximately 95% CD4, approximately 88% CD8). High-abundance clonotypes from the bulk population could contaminate FACS-sorted repertoires.

The specimen was PBMCs, collected on the day of the first yellow fever vaccination. The receptor's source is a man between 18 and 29 years old who received the YFV17D yellow fever vaccine. V gene TRBV29-1 combines with J gene TRBJ1-1, with a tentative D call TRBD1 (5 bases). This CDR3 reads CSVAAGAMNTEAFF. DNA for the CDR3: TGCAGCGTTGCGGCTGGGGCCATGAACACTGAAGCTTTCTTT.